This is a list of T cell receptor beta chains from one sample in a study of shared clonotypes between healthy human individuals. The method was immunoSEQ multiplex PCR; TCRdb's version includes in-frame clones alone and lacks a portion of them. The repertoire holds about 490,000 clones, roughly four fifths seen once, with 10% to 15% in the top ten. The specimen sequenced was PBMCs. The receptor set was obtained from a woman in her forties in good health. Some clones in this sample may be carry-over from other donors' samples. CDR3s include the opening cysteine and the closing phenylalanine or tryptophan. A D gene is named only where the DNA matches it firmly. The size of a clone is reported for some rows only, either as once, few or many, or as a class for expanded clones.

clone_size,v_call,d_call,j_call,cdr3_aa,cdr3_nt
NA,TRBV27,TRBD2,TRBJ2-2,CASSLAGTSGRVAGELFF,TGTGCCAGCAGTTTAGCCGGGACTAGCGGGAGGGTCGCCGGGGAGCTGTTTTTT
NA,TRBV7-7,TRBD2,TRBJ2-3,CASSAGLGFSDTQYF,TGTGCCAGCAGCGCCGGACTAGGGTTCTCAGATACGCAGTATTTT
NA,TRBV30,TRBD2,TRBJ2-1,CAWSSGPYNEQFF,TGTGCCTGGTCTAGCGGACCCTACAATGAGCAGTTCTTC
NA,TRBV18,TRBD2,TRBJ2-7,CASSREAGVGEQYF,TGTGCCAGCTCACGCGAAGCGGGAGTGGGGGAGCAGTACTTC
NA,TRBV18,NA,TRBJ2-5,CASSPGTSRETQYF,TGTGCCAGCTCACCAGGGACTTCTCGGGAGACCCAGTACTTC
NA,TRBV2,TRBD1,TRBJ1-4,CASRAGQGLSEKLFF,TGTGCCAGCAGAGCGGGACAGGGGTTATCTGAAAAACTGTTTTTT
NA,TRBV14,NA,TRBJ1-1,CASSQRAFDTEAFF,TGTGCCAGCAGCCAAAGGGCATTTGACACTGAAGCTTTCTTT
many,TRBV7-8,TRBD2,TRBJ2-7,CASSLGGSGRSEQYF,TGTGCCAGCAGCTTAGGGGGTAGCGGGAGATCCGAGCAGTACTTC
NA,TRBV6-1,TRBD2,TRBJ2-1,CASSDPGLAGLNEQFF,TGTGCCAGCAGTGACCCGGGACTAGCGGGCCTCAATGAGCAGTTCTTC
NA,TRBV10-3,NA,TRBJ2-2,CAISSGGTGELFF,TGTGCCATCAGTTCCGGCGGCACCGGGGAGCTGTTTTTT
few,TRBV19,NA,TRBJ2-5,CASEGRGTQYF,TGTGCCAGCGAGGGGCGGGGGACCCAGTACTTC
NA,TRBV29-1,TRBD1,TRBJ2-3,CSVNPPGQPDTQYF,TGCAGCGTTAATCCCCCGGGACAGCCAGATACGCAGTATTTT
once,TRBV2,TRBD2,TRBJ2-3,CASSEGRELSTDTQYF,TGTGCCAGCAGTGAAGGGCGGGAGTTGTCAACAGATACGCAGTATTTT
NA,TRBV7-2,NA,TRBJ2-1,CASWGGMGYNEQFF,TGTGCCAGCTGGGGCGGGATGGGGTACAATGAGCAGTTCTTC
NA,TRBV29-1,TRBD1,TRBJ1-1,CSGGTGGNTEAFF,TGCAGCGGTGGGACAGGGGGGAACACTGAAGCTTTCTTT
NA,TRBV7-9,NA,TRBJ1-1,CASNLGRGGAFF,TGTGCCAGCAACTTGGGCCGGGGAGGGGCTTTCTTT
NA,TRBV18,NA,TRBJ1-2,CASSPPPRLHYGYTF,TGTGCCAGCTCACCACCGCCACGCTTGCACTATGGCTACACCTTC
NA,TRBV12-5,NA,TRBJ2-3,CASGLEPGPNTQYF,TGTGCTAGTGGTTTGGAGCCGGGACCGAATACGCAGTATTTT
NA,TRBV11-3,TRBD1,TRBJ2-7,CASRPTGLFPYEQYF,TGTGCCAGCAGACCGACAGGGCTTTTCCCATACGAGCAGTACTTC
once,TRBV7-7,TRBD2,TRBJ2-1,CASSLGPSGDNEQFF,TGTGCTAGCAGCTTGGGGCCCAGCGGGGACAATGAGCAGTTCTTC
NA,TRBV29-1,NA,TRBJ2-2,CSAAVNTGELFF,TGCAGCGCTGCCGTTAACACCGGGGAGCTGTTTTTT
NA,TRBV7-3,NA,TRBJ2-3,CASSKGALGGTDTQYF,TGTGCCAGCAGCAAAGGCGCCCTTGGGGGCACAGATACGCAGTATTTT
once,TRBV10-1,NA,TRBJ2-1,CTSSDYGPKYNEQFF,TGCACCAGCAGCGATTACGGGCCCAAATACAATGAGCAGTTCTTC
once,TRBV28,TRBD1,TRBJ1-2,CASSMPRTGNYGYTF,TGTGCCAGCAGTATGCCCCGGACAGGCAACTATGGCTACACCTTC
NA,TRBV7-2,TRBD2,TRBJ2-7,CASSAWTSGNYEQYF,TGTGCCAGCAGCGCTTGGACTAGCGGTAACTACGAGCAGTACTTC
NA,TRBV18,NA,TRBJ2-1,CASSPFAPAGYNEQFF,TGTGCCAGCTCACCATTCGCCCCCGCCGGCTACAATGAGCAGTTCTTC
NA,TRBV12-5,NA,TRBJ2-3,CASGAGHTDTQYF,TGTGCTAGTGGGGCGGGGCACACAGATACGCAGTATTTT
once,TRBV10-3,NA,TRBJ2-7,CAISERAGWSSEQYF,TGTGCCATCAGTGAGAGGGCAGGGTGGTCCTCCGAGCAGTACTTC
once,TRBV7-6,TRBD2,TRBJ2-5,CASSRPTPGLALSETQYF,TGTGCCAGCAGCCGACCTACCCCGGGACTAGCCCTCTCAGAGACCCAGTACTTC
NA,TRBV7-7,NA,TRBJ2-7,CASSLDVGSYEQYF,TGTGCTAGCAGCCTGGACGTGGGTTCCTACGAGCAGTACTTC
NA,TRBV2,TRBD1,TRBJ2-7,CASSLGDRVSYEQYF,TGTGCCAGCAGCCTTGGGGACAGGGTCTCCTACGAGCAGTACTTC
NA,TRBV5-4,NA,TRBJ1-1,CASSLLGDTEAFF,TGTGCCAGCAGCTTGTTGGGGGACACTGAAGCTTTCTTT
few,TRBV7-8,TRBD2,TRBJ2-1,CASSQTSGRRRSYNEQFF,TGTGCCAGCAGCCAGACTAGCGGGAGGAGGCGTTCCTACAATGAGCAGTTCTTC
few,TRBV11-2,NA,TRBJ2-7,CASSLERLAGEQYF,TGTGCCAGCAGCTTAGAGCGTTTGGCTGGCGAGCAGTACTTC
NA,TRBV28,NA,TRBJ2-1,CASTDSYNEQFF,TGTGCCAGCACTGATTCCTACAATGAGCAGTTCTTC
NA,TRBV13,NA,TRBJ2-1,CASSLSGYEQFF,TGTGCCAGCAGCTTAAGTGGTTATGAGCAGTTCTTC
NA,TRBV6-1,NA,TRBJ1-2,CASSEYRSNYGYTF,TGTGCCAGCAGTGAGTACAGAAGCAACTATGGCTACACCTTC
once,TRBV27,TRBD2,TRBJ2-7,CASTRVAGGTYEQYF,TGTGCCAGCACTCGTGTAGCGGGAGGAACCTACGAGCAGTACTTC
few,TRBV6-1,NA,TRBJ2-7,CASFGTVGYEQYF,TGTGCCAGCTTTGGGACGGTGGGATACGAGCAGTACTTC
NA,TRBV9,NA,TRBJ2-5,CASSPRGGNSQETQYF,TGTGCCAGCAGCCCGAGGGGGGGAAATAGCCAAGAGACCCAGTACTTC
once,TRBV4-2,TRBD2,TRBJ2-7,CASSQVGLAGGYSSYEQYF,TGTGCCAGCAGCCAAGTGGGACTAGCGGGAGGCTACAGCTCCTACGAGCAGTACTTC
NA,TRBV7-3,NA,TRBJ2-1,CASSSQPDLTNEQFF,TGTGCCAGCAGCTCCCAACCCGACTTGACCAATGAGCAGTTCTTC
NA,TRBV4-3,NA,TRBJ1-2,CASSPWDTSSYGYTF,TGCGCCAGCAGCCCCTGGGACACTAGCTCCTATGGCTACACCTTC
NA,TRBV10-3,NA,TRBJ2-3,CAISESLSVDTQYF,TGTGCCATCAGTGAGTCTCTGAGTGTAGATACGCAGTATTTT
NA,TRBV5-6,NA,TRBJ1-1,CASSWGGLGTEAFF,TGTGCCAGCAGCTGGGGGGGCCTGGGCACTGAAGCTTTCTTT
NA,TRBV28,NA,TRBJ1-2,CASSLEYRQGYGYTF,TGTGCCAGCAGTTTAGAATACAGGCAGGGCTATGGCTACACCTTC
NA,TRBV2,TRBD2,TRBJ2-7,CASSGRTSGRARGLEQYF,TGTGCCAGCAGTGGCCGGACTAGCGGGAGGGCCCGCGGGCTGGAGCAGTACTTC
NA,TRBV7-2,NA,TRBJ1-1,CASSLDYSQAFF,TGTGCCAGCAGCTTAGACTACAGCCAAGCTTTCTTT
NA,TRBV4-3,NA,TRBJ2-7,CASSQEHGYEQYF,TGCGCCAGCAGCCAAGAACATGGATACGAGCAGTACTTC
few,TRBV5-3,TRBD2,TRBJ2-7,CARSLTSGRASYEQYF,TGTGCCAGAAGCTTGACTAGCGGGAGGGCTTCCTACGAGCAGTACTTC
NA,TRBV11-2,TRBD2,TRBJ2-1,CASSSLAGVYNEQFF,TGTGCCAGCAGCAGTTTAGCGGGAGTCTACAATGAGCAGTTCTTC
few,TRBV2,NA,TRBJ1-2,CASSTDSYGYTF,TGTGCCAGCAGCACGGACAGCTATGGCTACACCTTC
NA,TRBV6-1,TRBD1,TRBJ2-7,CASRWTGVTYEQYF,TGTGCCAGCAGGTGGACAGGGGTAACCTACGAGCAGTACTTC
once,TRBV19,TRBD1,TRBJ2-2,CASSFGTGGTGELFF,TGTGCCAGTAGTTTCGGGACAGGGGGGACCGGGGAGCTGTTTTTT
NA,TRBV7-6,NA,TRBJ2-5,CASSLAREAQGETRYF,TGTGCCAGCAGCTTAGCGCGGGAGGCTCAGGGGGAGACCCGGTACTTC
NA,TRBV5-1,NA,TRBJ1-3,CASSLDVSMGNTIYF,TGCGCCAGCAGCTTGGATGTTTCGATGGGAAACACCATATATTTT
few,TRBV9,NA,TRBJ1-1,CASSAAGENTEAFF,TGTGCCAGCAGCGCGGCGGGGGAGAACACTGAAGCTTTCTTT
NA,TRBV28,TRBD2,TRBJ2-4,CASSFPKIAGAGVLAKNIQYF,TGTGCCAGCAGTTTCCCAAAAATAGCGGGAGCAGGCGTACTAGCCAAAAACATTCAGTACTTC
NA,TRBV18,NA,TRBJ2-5,CASSPPGETQYF,TGTGCCAGCTCACCTCCAGGGGAGACCCAGTACTTC